Listed here is a single T cell receptor (beta chain). The donors belonged to the roughly 110-subject validation cohort, separate from the approximately 700-subject first cohort. This entry is derived from a study of cytomegalovirus exposure and HLA in healthy donors. Overall study: The roughly 120 validation repertoires were reported in a later analysis to have been generated on the same platform as the 666 first-cohort repertoires.

Trimming took 5 bases from V and 5 from J, leaving 9 bases between them. Germline V gene lookup returns CDR1 SEHNR and CDR2 FQNEAQ (reference sequence). There are 12 residues in the CDR3. Using immunoSEQ multiplex PCR, the repertoire was profiled, and TCRdb retains in-frame clones only, with some absent. The sample yields hundreds of thousands of clones, approximately 90% seen once. Sequenced sample: PBMCs. The receptor comes from a man aged 18 to 29 in good health and CMV-seronegative. This rearrangement joins TRBV7-9 to TRBJ1-1; D may be TRBD1 (5 bases). The CDR3: CASSKGSTEAFF. The CDR3 DNA sequence: TGTGCCAGCAGCAAGGGGTCAACTGAAGCTTTCTTT. Full variable domain (rest looked up from reference TRBV7-9 and TRBJ1-1): DTGVSQNPRHKITKRGQNVTFRCDPISEHNRLYWYRQTLGQGPEFLTYFQNEAQLEKSRLLSDRFSAERPKGSFSTLEIQRTEQGDSAMYLCASSKGSTEAFFGQGTRLTVV.